This T cell receptor (beta chain) stems from a study of blood T cells in healthy people across ages. A J-beta primer mix and a sample-barcoded 5' primer were used in a second PCR of roughly 6 to 12 cycles. MiXCR was run by TCRdb on the 5' RACE reads, yielding one entry per CDR3 protein. The repertoire holds roughly 1,100,000 distinct CDR3 sequences, roughly 24% seen once, with around 0.75% in the top ten. V was pared by 5 bases and J by 0 bases, with 6 bases of the junction left unmatched. CDR3 length: 14 residues. Germline V gene lookup returns CDR1 SQVTM and CDR2 ANQGSEA. These same data were also listed under a study on T cells of mothers and their children.

The clonotype comes from a girl aged 2 to 9 in good health. The sequencing input was blood. The rearrangement uses TRBV29-1 and TRBJ2-7; 8 bases fit TRBD2. CDR3 sequence (DNA): TGCAGCGTTAAAGGTCTAGCGGGCTCCTACGAGCAGTACTTC. Amino acids: CSVKGLAGSYEQYF.